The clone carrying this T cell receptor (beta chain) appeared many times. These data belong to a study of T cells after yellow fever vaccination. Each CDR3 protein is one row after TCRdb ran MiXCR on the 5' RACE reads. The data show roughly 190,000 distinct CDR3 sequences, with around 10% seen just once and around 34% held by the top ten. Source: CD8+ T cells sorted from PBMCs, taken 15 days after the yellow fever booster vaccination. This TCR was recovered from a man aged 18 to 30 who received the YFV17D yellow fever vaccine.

In DNA, the CDR3 is TGTGCCAGCAGCTTAAACATTAGGCCCGGGGAGCTGTTTTTT. This encodes CASSLNIRPGELFF. This chain joins TRBV7-9 and TRBJ2-2; D is undetermined. Germline CDR1 is SEHNR and CDR2 is FQNEAQ (reference sequence). V was cut by 2 bases and J by 6 bases, with 10 bases left in between. The CDR3 runs 14 residues.